Below are 22 T cell receptor beta chains sequenced from a single sample in a study of T cells in Graves' hyperthyroidism and ophthalmopathy. RNA transcripts provided the source from which TCR beta CDR3 regions were amplified. The HTBI primer set was used in a first-round RT-PCR of the TCR CDR3. TCRdb re-derived calls from the multiplex PCR reads in MiXCR, one entry per CDR3 protein. This sample has hundreds of thousands of distinct CDR3 sequences, with 13% found just once. The material sequenced was blood. These receptors all stem from a woman aged 18-29 years with Graves' hyperthyroidism.

This clonotype has ten or more counts. This chain joins TRBV11-2 and TRBJ2-1; 9 nucleotides match TRBD2. The germline V gene encodes CDR1 SGHAT and CDR2 FQNNGV. The length of the CDR3 is 17 residues. With V trimmed by 2 bases and J by 8 bases, 13 bases remained unmatched. The CDR3 loop is CASSLLYGSSGNHEQFF. The CDR3 nucleotides are TGTGCCAGCAGCTTATTATATGGGTCTAGCGGGAACCATGAGCAGTTCTTC.

This clonotype was recorded many times. This chain connects TRBV7-9 to TRBJ2-1, with TRBD2 matching over 8 bases. The trim removed 5 bases at V and 8 bases at J, leaving 11 bases unmatched. Germline V gene data show CDR1 as SEHNR and CDR2 as FQNEAQ (reference sequence). The CDR3 has 15 residues. The CDR3 sequence: CASSPAGDPSDEQFF. CDR3 bases: TGTGCCAGCAGCCCAGCGGGAGACCCCTCGGATGAGCAGTTCTTC.

This clonotype has at least ten counts. This chain connects TRBV11-2 to TRBJ1-2, with D unclear. The CDR3 has 14 residues. Trimming cost V 5 bases and J 2 bases, with 12 bases left between them. Germline assignment: CDR1 SGHAT and CDR2 FQNNGV. The CDR3 here is CASSGGVINYGYTF. The DNA for the CDR3 is TGTGCCAGCAGCGGCGGGGTGATCAACTATGGCTACACCTTC.

This clonotype was seen many times. This rearrangement joins TRBV7-9 to TRBJ1-4; D call uncertain. The ends were cut back, 4 bases at V and 7 bases at J, with 22 bases in the middle. The CDR3 loop spans 17 amino acids. Germline loops: CDR1 SEHNR, CDR2 FQNEAQ (reference sequence). CDR3 nucleotides: TGTGCCAGCAGCTCGGATCATACCGGCCCTATACGTGAAAAACTGTTTTTT. Translating gives CASSSDHTGPIREKLFF. Looking up the rest from reference TRBV7-9 and TRBJ1-4 gives the full variable domain: DTGVSQNPRHKITKRGQNVTFRCDPISEHNRLYWYRQTLGQGPEFLTYFQNEAQLEKSRLLSDRFSAERPKGSFSTLEIQRTEQGDSAMYLCASSSDHTGPIREKLFFGSGTQLSVL.

This clonotype has only a few counts. CDR3 nucleotides: TGTGCCAGCAGCCAAACAGGGGGCGTACCCCAAGAGACCCAGTACTTC. It specifies CASSQTGGVPQETQYF. The chain recombines TRBV6-2 or TRBV6-3 with TRBJ2-5; 9 bases are a match to TRBD1. Germline CDR1 and CDR2: MNHEY and SVGEGT. The length of the CDR3 is 16 residues. The junction had 9 bases not matched to a gene; V was cut back by 6 bases and J by 1 base.

This clonotype was picked up many times. V and J are TRBV7-2 and TRBJ2-7; maybe TRBD1 (6 bases). With 5 bases removed from V and 6 bases from J, the gap between germline ends came to 14 bases. This CDR3 spans 13 amino acids. CDR1 SGHTA and CDR2 FQGNSA come from the germline V gene. CDR3 sequence (DNA): TGTGCCAGCAGCCCCCGACAGGTTTTCGAGCAGTACTTC. Residues: CASSPRQVFEQYF. The full variable domain, completed using reference TRBV7-2 and TRBJ2-7, is GAGVSQSPSNKVTEKGKDVELRCDPISGHTALYWYRQSLGQGLEFLIYFQGNSAPDKSGLPSDRFSAERTGGSVSTLTIQRTQQEDSAVYLCASSPRQVFEQYFGPGTRLTVT.

This clonotype was counted only a few times. The genes are TRBV19 and TRBJ1-1, with unresolved D. Trimming left V 0 bases short and J 1 base short, with 6 bases between. Germline V lookup: CDR1 LNHDA, CDR2 SQIVND (reference sequence). The CDR3 is 14 amino acids. In DNA form, the CDR3 reads TGTGCCAGTAGTATAGATTTGGAGAACACTGAAGCTTTCTTT. Encoded protein: CASSIDLENTEAFF.

This clonotype was picked up a small number of times. This sequence joins TRBV4-3 and TRBJ2-1; perhaps TRBD2 as D (7 bases). The V end lost 3 bases, the J end lost 0 bases, and 21 bases lay between the germline ends. This CDR3 comprises 19 residues. Germline V gene lookup returns CDR1 LGHNA and CDR2 YSLEER. In DNA form, the CDR3 reads TGCGCCAGCAGCCAGTGGGGGCTAGCGGATCCCTTCTCCTACAATGAGCAGTTCTTC. This codes for CASSQWGLADPFSYNEQFF.

The rearrangement joins TRBV7-9 to TRBJ2-7; D possibly uses TRBD1 or TRBD2 (6 bases each). Germline CDR1 SEHNR, CDR2 FQNEAQ (reference sequence). CDR3 size: 15 residues. V was pared by 1 base and J by 0 bases, with 10 bases between. CDR3 nucleotides: TGTGCCAGCAGCTTAGGTGGGGGGCTCTCCTACGAGCAGTACTTC. This gives the protein CASSLGGGLSYEQYF.

This clonotype was counted ten times or more. This chain links TRBV28 with TRBJ2-3; a possible D gene is TRBD1 (6 bases). Trimming stripped 6 bases from V and 2 bases from J, with 15 bases between. The CDR3 spans 15 residues. The V gene's germline CDR1 is MDHEN and CDR2 SYDVKM. The CDR3 spells CASRTPGHSTDTQYF. The DNA of the CDR3 is TGTGCCAGCAGGACCCCGGGACACTCCACAGATACGCAGTATTTT.

This clonotype has at least ten counts. The V call is TRBV2, the J call TRBJ2-1; 11 bases fit TRBD1. Per the germline V gene, CDR1 is SNHLY and CDR2 is FYNNEI. J gave up 9 bases and V 7 bases, and 8 bases lay outside the gene matches. This CDR3 region has 14 residues. The CDR3 is CASTGQGVRGEQFF. The CDR3 coding sequence is TGTGCCAGCACGGGACAGGGGGTCAGGGGTGAGCAGTTCTTC. Combining the CDR3 with reference TRBV2 and TRBJ2-1 gives the whole variable domain EPEVTQTPSHQVTQMGQEVILRCVPISNHLYFYWYRQILGQKVEFLVSFYNNEISEKSEIFDDQFSVERPDGSNFTLKIRSTKLEDSAMYFCASTGQGVRGEQFFGPGTRLTVL.

The genes are TRBV18 and TRBJ1-6; D perhaps matches TRBD1 (5 bases). V lost 5 bases and J 7 bases, leaving 15 bases between the germline ends. The CDR3 extends over 15 amino acids. Germline V gene data show CDR1 as KGHSH and CDR2 as LQKENI. CDR3 DNA: TGTGCCAGCTCAACCAGGGCAGGAATGAATTCACCCCTCCACTTT. This translates into CASSTRAGMNSPLHF.

This clonotype was observed many times. The CDR3 coding sequence is TGCAGCGCCCTGCGGAGCCCTGACACTGAAGCTTTCTTT. This codes for CSALRSPDTEAFF. The chain uses TRBV29-1 and TRBJ1-1; D is ambiguous. Trimming removed 7 bases from V and 3 bases from J, with 15 bases in between. Germline V lookup: CDR1 SQVTM, CDR2 ANQGSEA. This CDR3 has 13 amino acids.

This chain joins TRBV7-9 and TRBJ2-3; the D gene is possibly TRBD2 (6 bases). The CDR3 is 14 residues long. The germline V gene encodes CDR1 SEHNR and CDR2 FQNEAQ (reference sequence). Trimming took 4 bases from V and 11 from J, leaving 19 bases between them. CDR3 coding DNA: TGTGCCAGCAGCTATGGGACGGGGGAAATTGGGCAGTATTTT. It translates to CASSYGTGEIGQYF.

The chain carries TRBV4-3 and TRBJ2-2, with D hard to call. Between the trimmed V and J ends, which lost 2 bases and 5 bases, there was a span of 12 bases. CDR3 length equals 15 residues. CDR1 is LGHNA and CDR2 is YSLEER in the germline V gene. CDR3 sequence (DNA): TGCGCCAGCAGCCAAACCGCAGGTGGGACCGGGGAGCTGTTTTTT. Amino acid sequence: CASSQTAGGTGELFF.

This clonotype turned up a few times. The chain employs TRBV7-8 and TRBJ2-1; 9 bases are shared with TRBD2. The CDR3 has 16 amino acids. V lost 4 bases to trimming and J lost 0 bases; unmatched junction nucleotides: 4. Germline V gene lookup returns CDR1 SGHVS and CDR2 FQNEAQ. The CDR3 DNA reads TGTGCCAGCAGCTCCTATAGCGGGAGCTCCTACAATGAGCAGTTCTTC. It yields the protein CASSSYSGSSYNEQFF.

As regards this clonotype: Sequence at one end of the junction differs from germline and may be a read error. CDR3 sequence: CASRDDPGLGGNTMYF. Written as DNA, the CDR3 is TGCGCCAGCAGGGACGATCCGGGACTTGGAGGAAACACCATGTATTTT. The rearrangement links TRBV5-1 to TRBJ1-3; TRBD1 might be the D (5 bases). The length of the CDR3 is 16 residues. Germline CDR1 reads SGHRS; CDR2 reads YFSETQ.

The sample holds many counts of this clonotype. V usage is TRBV20-1 and J usage is TRBJ1-1; D uncertain. CDR1 is DFQATT, CDR2 SNEGSKA, per germline (reference sequence). The ends were cut back, 6 bases at V and 0 bases at J, with 11 bases in the middle. The CDR3 spans 13 residues. The CDR3 nucleotides read TGCAGTGCCACCAATTACCTGAACACTGAAGCTTTCTTT. This sequence encodes CSATNYLNTEAFF.

The J gene is TRBJ2-3, the V gene TRBV24-1; TRBD2 agrees at 13 bases. The germline CDR1 and CDR2 sequences are KGHDR and SFDVKD. The CDR3 covers 16 residues. V was clipped by 7 bases and J by 0 bases; unmatched bases: 3. CDR3 DNA: TGTGCCACCAGACTAGCGGGGGGGGCTAGCACAGATACGCAGTATTTT. Translating gives CATRLAGGASTDTQYF.

V gene TRBV6-6 combines with J gene TRBJ1-6, with D hard to call. Germline CDR1 MNHNY, CDR2 SVGAGI (reference sequence). The CDR3 totals 15 residues. Trimming took off 0 bases at V and 7 bases at J, with 10 bases between the two ends. DNA of the CDR3: TGTGCCAGCAGTTACTCCCCCCACAGCAATTCACCCCTCCACTTT. Its translation is CASSYSPHSNSPLHF.

The genes are TRBV20-1 and TRBJ1-1; 10 bases fit TRBD1. The junction had 11 bases not matched to a gene; V was cut back by 6 bases and J by 1 base. This CDR3 is 16 amino acids long. Germline lookup yields CDR1 DFQATT and CDR2 SNEGSKA (reference sequence). The CDR3 loop reads CSAKIRDRGQNTEAFF. The CDR3, as DNA: TGCAGTGCAAAAATTAGGGACAGGGGACAGAACACTGAAGCTTTCTTT.

This clonotype showed up many times. J is TRBJ1-1 and V is TRBV10-1, with unresolved D. Germline assignment: CDR1 WNHNN and CDR2 SYGVQD (reference sequence). This CDR3 has 13 amino acids. V shed 3 bases and J shed 4 bases, with 9 bases lying between them. This CDR3 is CASSEQRTTEAFF. CDR3 sequence (DNA): TGCGCCAGCAGTGAACAGCGAACCACTGAAGCTTTCTTT.